The clone carrying this TCR beta chain appeared a few times. The antigen is unknown. TCRdb itself ran the RT-PCR reads through MiXCR, one entry per CDR3 protein. The sample lists 300,000 to 350,000 distinct CDR3 sequences, about a fifth occurring once. Trimming pared 2 bases from V and 10 bases from J, leaving 8 bases between. Germline V gene lookup returns CDR1 ENHRY and CDR2 SYGVKD. CDR3 size: 11 residues. This sample is drawn from a study of response to subunit inactivated influenza vaccine. Study-level findings and limits: Every seasonal influenza vaccination brings in few new T cells, the authors suggested.

This chain uses TRBV10-3 with TRBJ1-1; a weak D match, TRBD1 (5 bases). The TCR sequence derives from a man aged 45 to 70 who received an inactivated influenza vaccine. Sequenced here: PBMCs from blood, sampled approximately 20 months after vaccination. The CDR3, as DNA: TGTGCCATCAGTGAGGGGGGGATAGCTTTCTTT. Translating it yields CAISEGGIAFF.